A selection of T cell receptor beta chains follows, all from one sample in a study of cytomegalovirus exposure and HLA in healthy donors. The method was immunoSEQ multiplex PCR; TCRdb's version includes in-frame clones alone and lacks a portion of them. The table lists approximately 200,000 clones, about 90% of them singletons. The sample consisted of PBMCs. These receptors were obtained from a woman aged 18 to 35 in good health and CMV-seronegative. The conserved cysteine and the conserved F or W are not part of the CDR3 here. Each record gives: CDR3 length, J gene, V gene, CDR3 protein.

13	TRBJ2-1	TRBV7-9	ASSLGSGDYNEQF
14	TRBJ2-3	TRBV5-1	ASSQTGDLSTDTQY
16	TRBJ2-6	TRBV5-4	ASSLGAGGISGANVLT
11	TRBJ2-7	TRBV5-1	ASSLGGDYEQY
10	TRBJ1-2	TRBV6-6	ASRNPGGGYT
14	TRBJ1-2	TRBV5-1	ASSLAGLQGIHGYT
14	TRBJ1-1	TRBV28	ASTARDRVIHTEAF
13	TRBJ2-7	TRBV10-1	ASSESLAGYYEQY
12	TRBJ1-4	TRBV28	ASTGGRPGEKLF
14	TRBJ2-1	TRBV4-1	ASSQIPTGGGYEQF
12	TRBJ2-4	TRBV19	ATRLAVNLNIQY
13	TRBJ1-5	TRBV9	ASSVEAGSGQPQH
11	TRBJ1-1	TRBV19	ASARTGGTEAF
11	TRBJ1-2	TRBV25-1	ASSLEGWYGYT
8	TRBJ1-1	TRBV20-1	SAGIRGAF
17	TRBJ2-1	TRBV9	ASSEAGTSGAGGMNEQF
11	TRBJ2-1	TRBV2	ASSGGSYNEQF
12	TRBJ1-4	TRBV19	ASSISARNEKLF
11	TRBJ2-7	TRBV5-1	ASSLEPTYEQY
11	TRBJ1-2	TRBV6-1	ASPSGGNYGYT
13	TRBJ1-5	TRBV19	ASRGGTGFDQPQH
11	TRBJ2-4	TRBV7-9	ASSLDRGCIQY
11	TRBJ2-1	TRBV29-1	SLGTGTYNEQF
12	TRBJ1-2	TRBV7-2	ASSLEPGLHGYT
13	TRBJ2-5	TRBV7-9	ASRGPRSHFEAQY
11	TRBJ2-5	TRBV29-1	SVVPTEKETQY
13	TRBJ2-7	TRBV18	ASSPRQGITYEQY
12	TRBJ1-5	TRBV18	ASSPGQGDQPQH
14	TRBJ2-7	TRBV19	ASSISWTSGNYEQY
15	TRBJ2-7	TRBV5-6	ASSLGLAGSSGLEQY
13	TRBJ1-2	TRBV9	ASSIRQEPHYGYT
14	TRBJ2-3	TRBV28	ASSFQQGWVTDTQY
13	TRBJ1-1	TRBV7-3	ASSLTRAENTEAF
16	TRBJ1-6	TRBV4-1	ASSPSLGGSSYNSPLH
13	TRBJ1-5	TRBV7-2	ASSSRLGRHQPQH
13	TRBJ2-3	TRBV6-5	ASSPRGPDTDTQY
13	TRBJ2-2	TRBV10-1	ASRLGVGNTGELF
14	TRBJ1-1	TRBV9	ASQPLGGLTNTEAF
11	TRBJ1-3	TRBV6-1	ASSEADRNTIY
12	TRBJ2-2	TRBV25-1	ASRSGSYTGELF
13	TRBJ1-1	TRBV5-6	ASSLGQAMNTEAF
14	TRBJ2-7	TRBV7-8	ASSLGATSGRYEQY
13	TRBJ2-7	TRBV5-1	ASSLVGQGAYEQY
13	.	TRBV5-1	ASSLGLAGKGEQF